Sequencing of this TCR beta chain was carried out in a study of patients and donors after allogeneic stem cell transplantation. The CDR3 spans 12 residues. J was trimmed by 6 bases and V by 11 bases; bases with no gene match: 6. Germline CDR1 ENHRY, CDR2 SYGVKD. TCRdb itself ran the RT-PCR reads through MiXCR, one entry per CDR3 protein. In the table there are about 960,000 distinct CDR3 sequences, roughly 18% of which are singletons. This clonotype was observed many times. Input material: blood, either unsorted or a sorted T cell fraction (not recorded which). The sequence was obtained from a human donor who was either an allogeneic HSCT recipient or a stem cell or donor lymphocyte infusion donor (not recorded which). It is not recorded whose cells these are; they may come from a transplant donor. This chain joins TRBV10-3 and TRBJ2-2; 7 bases are shared with TRBD1. CDR3 nucleotides: TGTGCCTGTACAGGGGCCGCCGGGGAGCTGTTTTTT. It codes for CACTGAAGELFF.